This passage covers 25 T cell receptor beta chains from one sample sequenced in a study of chemoradiotherapy in HPV16-positive cancers (dated by TCRdb to between 2020 and 2023). Library generation was performed with the immunoSEQ multiplex PCR assay. In its TCRdb copy, this immuneACCESS table keeps in-frame sequences only and misses some clones. Where compared with another copy, unresolved V genes explain less than half of these, and the others have no known cause. Here the sample has 7,300 or so clones; roughly 80% occur a single time. The top ten clones comprise 2.5% to 3.5% of the sample. This specimen consisted of blood, obtained from a patient who underwent chemoradiotherapy. These receptors were obtained from a human donor with HPV-associated anogenital cancer.

V gene TRBV7-2 combines with J gene TRBJ2-4, with a possible D match to TRBD2 (7 bases). This CDR3 region has 18 residues. V dropped 5 bases and J dropped 0 bases, with 20 bases sitting between them. In germline, CDR1 is SGHTA, CDR2 FQGNSA. The CDR3 loop is CASSPFLGGGVAKNIQYF. CDR3 DNA sequence: TGTGCCAGCAGCCCTTTCCTTGGCGGGGGCGTAGCCAAAAACATTCAGTACTTC.

CDR3 sequence: CASSGVGRGQSGGRLSTDTQYF. CDR3 sequence (DNA): TGTGCCAGCTCGGGGGTCGGCAGGGGGCAGAGCGGGGGCCGCCTAAGCACAGATACGCAGTATTTT. The chain uses TRBV18 and TRBJ2-3; D assignment may be TRBD1 or TRBD2 (8 bases each). Germline V gives CDR1 KGHSH, CDR2 LQKENI. CDR3 size: 22 residues. V lost 6 bases and J lost 0, with 34 bases in between.

The chain combines TRBV19 with TRBJ2-5; weak D call: TRBD1 (5 bases). CDR1 LNHDA and CDR2 SQIVND come from the germline V gene (reference sequence). V lost 1 base, J lost 5 bases, and 17 bases lay in between. The CDR3 length is 16 residues. The CDR3 is CASSIVFLASGETQYF. The DNA for the CDR3 is TGTGCCAGTAGTATAGTATTTCTGGCGTCAGGGGAGACCCAGTACTTC.

The chain's CDR3 is CASRMDRAGQPQHF. The CDR3 nucleotides are TGTGCCAGCAGGATGGACAGGGCGGGCCAGCCCCAGCATTTT. The rearrangement links TRBV6-6 to TRBJ1-5, with TRBD1 matching over 8 bases. The CDR3 consists of 14 residues. The V gene end was trimmed by 6 bases and the J gene end by 7 bases; junction bases not matched to a gene: 8. Germline V gene data show CDR1 as MNHNY and CDR2 as SVGAGI (reference sequence).

The chain recombines TRBV7-2 with TRBJ2-5; 11 bases line up with TRBD2. CDR3 size: 17 residues. V gave up 1 base and J gave up 2 bases; unmatched junction bases: 6. The germline V gene has CDR1 SGHTA and CDR2 FQGNSA. The CDR3 protein is CASSLGSGGALQETQYF. CDR3 nucleotides: TGTGCCAGCAGCTTAGGTAGCGGGGGGGCCCTGCAAGAGACCCAGTACTTC.

This clone appeared a single time. The rearrangement uses TRBV7-9 and TRBJ1-5; D might be TRBD1 (5 bases). This CDR3 contains 15 residues. The V gene lost 1 base and the J gene lost 6 bases, with 13 bases spanning the gap. CDR1 SEHNR and CDR2 FQNEAQ come from the germline V gene (reference sequence). CDR3: CASSLVGEEGQPQHF. The DNA of the CDR3 is TGTGCCAGCAGCTTAGTAGGGGAGGAGGGTCAGCCCCAGCATTTT.

The chain is built from TRBV5-6 and TRBJ1-5; a weak D match, TRBD1 (5 bases). CDR3 length: 15 residues. The ends were cut back, 2 bases at V and 2 bases at J, with 11 bases in the middle. CDR1 and CDR2 from the germline V gene are SGHDT and YYEEEE. CDR3 coding DNA: TGTGCCAGCAGCTTTATGACGGGGGGCAATCAGCCCCAGCATTTT. Protein sequence: CASSFMTGGNQPQHF.

The CDR3, as DNA: TGTGCCAGCACCCCATCACCTTCCAACTATGGCTACACCTTC. This encodes CASTPSPSNYGYTF. The J gene is TRBJ1-2, the V gene TRBV27; no reliable D call. CDR3 length equals 14 residues. Germline V gene lookup returns CDR1 MNHEY and CDR2 SMNVEV (reference sequence). The V and J ends lost 7 bases and 2 bases respectively, with 14 bases between them.

The chain combines TRBV7-9 with TRBJ2-3, with a tentative D call TRBD1 (6 bases). Looked up from germline, CDR1 is SEHNR and CDR2 is FQNEAQ (reference sequence). V dropped 5 bases and J dropped 9 bases, with 12 bases sitting between them. This CDR3 is built from 12 residues. The CDR3 DNA reads as TGTGCCAGCAGCGGCACAGGGTTGACGCAGTATTTT. It yields the protein CASSGTGLTQYF.

The CDR3 sequence is CASSLVPVPVAQAPNYGYTF. CDR3 nucleotide sequence: TGTGCCAGCAGCTTAGTCCCTGTTCCAGTGGCCCAGGCCCCTAACTATGGCTACACCTTC. The rearrangement joins TRBV7-8 to TRBJ1-2; D is ambiguous. Deletions cut 1 base from V and 0 bases from J, with 24 bases between. CDR3 length: 20 residues. CDR1 SGHVS and CDR2 FQNEAQ come from the germline V gene.

The chain joins TRBV5-6 to TRBJ1-6; a possible D gene is TRBD1 (6 bases). V was pared by 4 bases and J by 7 bases, with 15 bases between. The V gene's germline CDR1 is SGHDT and CDR2 YYEEEE. This CDR3 contains 15 residues. CDR3 DNA sequence: TGTGCCAGCAGCGTACTGACAGGAGACAATTCACCCCTCCACTTT. This sequence encodes CASSVLTGDNSPLHF.

V usage is TRBV11-2 and J usage is TRBJ1-1; D is possibly TRBD1 (6 bases). Trimming stripped 5 bases from V and 4 bases from J, with 17 bases between. Germline CDR1 reads SGHAT; CDR2 reads FQNNGV. This CDR3 contains 15 residues. The CDR3 sequence is CASSPRGGSSTEAFF. The CDR3, as DNA: TGTGCCAGCAGCCCACGGGGGGGCAGTTCCACTGAAGCTTTCTTT.

In its sample, this clone was seen once. V and J are TRBV6-5 and TRBJ2-2; D remains ambiguous. There are 14 residues in the CDR3. Trimming pared 2 bases from V and 3 bases from J, leaving 7 bases between. Germline V gene data show CDR1 as MNHEY and CDR2 as SVGAGI. CDR3 residues: CASSYTRDTGELFF. The CDR3 DNA is TGTGCCAGCAGTTACACCCGGGACACCGGGGAGCTGTTTTTT.

This rearrangement joins TRBV7-2 to TRBJ1-1; D ambiguous. V was clipped by 5 bases and J by 4 bases, with 11 bases between them. This CDR3 has 13 residues. Germline V gene data show CDR1 as SGHTA and CDR2 as FQGNSA. The CDR3 DNA sequence: TGTGCCAGCAGCCCACGATCAGGCACTGAAGCTTTCTTT. It specifies CASSPRSGTEAFF.

V and J are TRBV19 and TRBJ2-7; D might be TRBD2 (7 bases). Trimming removed 2 bases from V and 7 bases from J, with 21 bases in between. CDR3 length equals 16 residues. Germline V gene lookup returns CDR1 LNHDA and CDR2 SQIVND (reference sequence). In DNA form, the CDR3 reads TGTGCCAGTAGTATAAAGGGGGGGGACCCCGTGAAAGAGCAGTACTTC. Translating gives CASSIKGGDPVKEQYF. Looking up the rest from reference TRBV19 and TRBJ2-7 gives the full variable domain: DGGITQSPKYLFRKEGQNVTLSCEQNLNHDAMYWYRQDPGQGLRLIYYSQIVNDFQKGDIAEGYSVSREKKESFPLTVTSAQKNPTAFYLCASSIKGGDPVKEQYFGPGTRLTVT.

The chain combines TRBV18 with TRBJ1-5; D gene unclear. V gave up 3 bases and J gave up 3 bases, with 12 bases separating them. The CDR3 contains 15 residues. CDR1 and CDR2 from the germline V gene are KGHSH and LQKENI. The CDR3 protein is CASSPGGSYNQPQHF. The CDR3 DNA follows: TGTGCCAGCTCACCGGGTGGCTCCTACAATCAGCCCCAGCATTTT.

This clone was seen more than once but under ten times. This chain links TRBV2 with TRBJ1-3; 7 nucleotides line up with TRBD1. CDR1 is SNHLY and CDR2 is FYNNEI in the germline V gene. The J segment lost 7 bases and the V segment lost 9 bases, leaving 6 bases of the junction unmatched. The CDR3 extends over 12 amino acids. In DNA form, the CDR3 reads TGTGCCAGATCGACAGGGATGAACACCATATATTTT. This codes for CARSTGMNTIYF.

The V and J genes are TRBV19 and TRBJ1-2; D unclear. The CDR3 totals 15 residues. Germline V lookup: CDR1 LNHDA, CDR2 SQIVND (reference sequence). V was clipped by 2 bases and J by 7 bases, with 17 bases between them. The CDR3 reads CASSIREGGSAGYTF. In DNA, the CDR3 is TGTGCCAGTAGTATAAGGGAGGGAGGTTCGGCTGGCTACACCTTC. The entire variable domain, with the rest obtained from reference TRBV19 and TRBJ1-2, is as follows: DGGITQSPKYLFRKEGQNVTLSCEQNLNHDAMYWYRQDPGQGLRLIYYSQIVNDFQKGDIAEGYSVSREKKESFPLTVTSAQKNPTAFYLCASSIREGGSAGYTFGSGTRLTVV.

V is TRBV27 and J is TRBJ1-6; 11 bases agree with TRBD1. The germline V gene has CDR1 MNHEY and CDR2 SMNVEV (reference sequence). The V segment lost 8 bases and the J segment 10 bases; nucleotides outside the gene matches: 10. CDR3 length: 15 amino acids. CDR3: CASGQGARFGSPLHF. Written as DNA, the CDR3 is TGTGCCAGCGGACAGGGGGCGAGGTTTGGGTCACCCCTCCACTTT.

Notes on this clone: Other nucleotide sequences from this sample produce the same CDR3. The J gene is TRBJ1-2, the V gene TRBV14, with 9 bases aligning to TRBD1. The CDR3 contains 13 residues. V dropped 4 bases and J dropped 5; count of bases not matched to a gene: 2. CDR1 is SGHDN, CDR2 FVKESK, per germline. CDR3 bases: TGTGCCAGCAGCCCAGACAGGGGGTATGGCTACACCTTC. It codes for CASSPDRGYGYTF.

The genes are TRBV7-2 and TRBJ1-3, with D perhaps TRBD1 (6 bases). Trimming cost V 7 bases and J 1 base, with 11 bases left between them. The CDR3 contains 14 residues. Germline V lookup: CDR1 SGHTA, CDR2 FQGNSA. The CDR3 reads CASNRGGSGNTIYF. CDR3 nucleotide sequence: TGTGCCAGCAACCGAGGGGGGTCTGGAAACACCATATATTTT.

The gene calls are TRBV28 and TRBJ2-6, with a tentative D call TRBD1 (6 bases). The CDR3 covers 19 residues. Per the germline V gene, CDR1 is MDHEN and CDR2 is SYDVKM. Trimming left V 4 bases short and J 0 bases short, with 19 bases between. CDR3 nucleotides: TGTGCCAGCAGTTCCCCAAGGGGGACGGCTAGCTCTGGGGCCAACGTCCTGACTTTC. Translating it yields CASSSPRGTASSGANVLTF.

The chain combines TRBV5-1 with TRBJ2-1, with 8 bases identical to TRBD2. V was clipped by 3 bases and J by 8 bases; unmatched bases: 4. Germline lookup yields CDR1 SGHRS and CDR2 YFSETQ. The length of the CDR3 is 13 residues. The CDR3 DNA follows: TGCGCCAGCAGCTCCCTAGCGGGCGATGAGCAGTTCTTC. It specifies CASSSLAGDEQFF.

V usage is TRBV7-3 and J usage is TRBJ2-3; the D gene is possibly TRBD1 (5 bases). Looked up from germline, CDR1 is SGHTA and CDR2 is FQGTGA. This CDR3 has 16 residues. The V and J ends lost 2 bases and 0 bases respectively, with 12 bases between them. CDR3 coding DNA: TGTGCCAGCAGCTTAGGGGCTGACTCTAGCACAGATACGCAGTATTTT. This encodes CASSLGADSSTDTQYF.

The gene calls are TRBV25-1 and TRBJ1-2; TRBD1 agrees at 9 bases. Germline CDR1 reads MGHDK; CDR2 reads SYGVNS. The CDR3 has 11 residues. The CDR3: CACGTGYGYTF. DNA of the CDR3: TGTGCGTGCGGGACAGGGTATGGCTACACCTTC.